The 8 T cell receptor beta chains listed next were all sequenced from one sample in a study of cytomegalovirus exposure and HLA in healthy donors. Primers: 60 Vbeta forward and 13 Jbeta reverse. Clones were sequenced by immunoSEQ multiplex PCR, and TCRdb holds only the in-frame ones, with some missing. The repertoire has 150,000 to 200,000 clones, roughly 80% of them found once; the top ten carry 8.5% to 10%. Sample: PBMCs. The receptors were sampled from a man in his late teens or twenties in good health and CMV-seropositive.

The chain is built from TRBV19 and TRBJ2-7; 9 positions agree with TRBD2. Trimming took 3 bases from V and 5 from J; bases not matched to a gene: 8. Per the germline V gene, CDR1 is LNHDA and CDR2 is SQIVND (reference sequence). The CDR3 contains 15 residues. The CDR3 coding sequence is TGTGCCAGTAGTATTTTCCCGCGGGAGGGCAACGAGCAGTACTTC. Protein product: CASSIFPREGNEQYF.

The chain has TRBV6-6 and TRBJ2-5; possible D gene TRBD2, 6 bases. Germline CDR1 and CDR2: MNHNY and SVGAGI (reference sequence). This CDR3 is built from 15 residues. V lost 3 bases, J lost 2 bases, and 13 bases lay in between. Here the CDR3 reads CASSYEVAEQETQYF. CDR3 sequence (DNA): TGTGCCAGCAGTTATGAAGTAGCGGAGCAAGAGACCCAGTACTTC.

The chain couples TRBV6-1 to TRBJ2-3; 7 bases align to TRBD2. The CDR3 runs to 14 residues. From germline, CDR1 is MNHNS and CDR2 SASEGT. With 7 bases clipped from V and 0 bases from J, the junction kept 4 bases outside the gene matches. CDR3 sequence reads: CASTLAESTDTQYF. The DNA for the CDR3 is TGTGCCAGCACCCTAGCGGAGAGCACAGATACGCAGTATTTT.

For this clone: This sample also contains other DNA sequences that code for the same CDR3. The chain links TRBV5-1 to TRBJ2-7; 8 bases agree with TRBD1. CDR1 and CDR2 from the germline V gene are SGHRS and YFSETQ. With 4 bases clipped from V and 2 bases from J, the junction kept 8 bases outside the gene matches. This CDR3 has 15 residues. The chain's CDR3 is CASSPRQGTAYEQYF. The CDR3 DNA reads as TGCGCCAGCAGCCCGAGACAGGGGACCGCCTACGAGCAGTACTTC.

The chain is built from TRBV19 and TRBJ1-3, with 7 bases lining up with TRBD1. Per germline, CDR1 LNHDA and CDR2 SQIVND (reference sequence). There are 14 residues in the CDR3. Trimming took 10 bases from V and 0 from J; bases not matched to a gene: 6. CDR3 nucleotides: TGTGCCACTGGGACAGCCACCTCTGGAAACACCATATATTTT. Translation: CATGTATSGNTIYF.

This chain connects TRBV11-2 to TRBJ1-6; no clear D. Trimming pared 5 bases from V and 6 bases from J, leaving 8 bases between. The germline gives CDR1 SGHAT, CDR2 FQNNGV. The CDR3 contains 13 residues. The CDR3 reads CASSHNSNSPLHF. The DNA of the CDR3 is TGTGCCAGCAGCCATAACAGTAATTCACCCCTCCACTTT.

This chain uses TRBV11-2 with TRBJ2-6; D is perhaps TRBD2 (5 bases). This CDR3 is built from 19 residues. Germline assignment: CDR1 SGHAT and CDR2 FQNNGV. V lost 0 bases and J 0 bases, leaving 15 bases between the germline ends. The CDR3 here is CASSLDEWESSSGANVLTF. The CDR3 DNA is TGTGCCAGCAGCTTAGATGAGTGGGAGTCTTCCTCTGGGGCCAACGTCCTGACTTTC.

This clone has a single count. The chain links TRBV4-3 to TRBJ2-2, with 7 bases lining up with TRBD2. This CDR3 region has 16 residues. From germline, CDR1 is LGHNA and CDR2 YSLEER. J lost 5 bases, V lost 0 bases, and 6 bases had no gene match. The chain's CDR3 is CASSQEGGRRTGELFF. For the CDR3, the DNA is TGCGCCAGCAGCCAAGAGGGGGGGAGACGTACCGGGGAGCTGTTTTTT.